This T cell receptor (beta chain) came from a study of blood T cell repertoires in COVID-19. Authors' processing steps: Reference gene primer amplification gave nucleated cell count estimates. Here immunoSEQ multiplex PCR was the method, and the copy in TCRdb shows in-frame clones only, minus some. V, J and clone size are those of that table, while D and trimming were read from the DNA. The sample holds some 210,000 clones, more than 70% seen once. This CDR3 comprises 17 residues. Trimming took off 1 base at V and 1 base at J, with 14 bases between the two ends. Germline CDR1 and CDR2: SGHVS and FNYEAQ.

The source material was peripheral blood. The rearrangement uses TRBV7-6 and TRBJ2-1; a weak D match, TRBD2 (6 bases). The receptor was derived from a man aged 45 to 65 with active or convalescent COVID-19. This CDR3 is CASSLERGTGSYNEQFF. Written as DNA, the CDR3 is TGTGCCAGCAGCTTAGAACGCGGGACGGGGTCCTACAATGAGCAGTTCTTC.